This TCR beta chain is from a study of blood T cell repertoires in COVID-19. Study information: PBMCs, B-cell-depleted T cells, or T cells were the source of the cDNA or gDNA that made up the material.

The junction had 2 bases not matched to a gene; V was cut back by 3 bases and J by 1 base. Germline CDR1 SGHVS, CDR2 FNYEAQ. The CDR3 totals 15 residues. The method was immunoSEQ multiplex PCR; TCRdb's version includes in-frame clones alone and lacks a portion of them. The sample has some 150,000 clones; about 89% are singletons. This TCR derives from a man over 45 with active COVID-19. Sequencing input: peripheral blood. This rearrangement joins TRBV7-6 to TRBJ2-5; TRBD2 agrees at 10 bases. The CDR3 DNA is TGTGCCAGCAGCTTTACTAGCGGGACCCAAGAGACCCAGTACTTC. Its translation: CASSFTSGTQETQYF.